This TCR beta chain is from a study of tumor and adjacent non-tumor tissue in lung cancer (dated by TCRdb to the late 2010s). Study-wide context: The cohort included some 11 adenocarcinoma, 2 squamous cell carcinoma and 1 small cell lung cancer patients. In total, sequencing yielded 125,075,908 productive TCRbeta reads, which works out to an average of around 4.2 million reads per sample. Among the approximately 15 patients, ages ranged from roughly 31 to 85 years, roughly ten were men and 5 were women, and disease was TNM stage I to III. Around 30 paired specimens, one tumor and one normal lung sample per patient, were profiled by TCRbeta CDR3 sequencing. The study compared bulk TCRbeta repertoires from lung tumor tissue and matched distant non-tumor lung tissue of about 15 lung cancer patients. What the authors observed across the whole study: Neither the sequencing platform nor unique molecular identifiers are mentioned in the methods. With only about 16 patients in the cohort, the authors noted that larger samples and more detailed clinical data are needed. Peripheral blood was not sequenced, so blood TCRbeta repertoires in these lung cancer patients were not examined. A significantly larger cumulative share of the repertoire was made up by the top 100 clones in normal lung than in tumor tissue. Tumor tissue showed significantly higher TCR diversity (inverse Simpson) than normal lung tissue, at about 400 vs 150 (P = 0.0075, Mann-Whitney U test). TCR diversity was significantly higher in younger patients, and greater tumor TCR diversity was associated with shorter overall survival and shorter disease-free survival.

From the cysteine up to the phenylalanine, the CDR3 has a length of 13 residues. This entry keeps only the CDR3 DNA: 39 bases, framed from base 1. The trim is 4 bases for V and 5 bases for J, with a gap of 12 bases between the germline ends. Via the germline V gene (reference sequence), CDR1 is DFQATT and CDR2 SNEGSKA. Libraries were built with multiplex PCR. Data came from an Illumina HiSeq 2500. Following protocols modified from ARM-PCR, the researchers constructed TCRbeta libraries through three rounds of nested PCR with primers (Table S4). Before sequencing, PCR products of 200-500 bp were excised from the gel and purified with the QIAquick gel extraction kit. Per the authors' processing: Reads were cleaned with Trimmomatic, merged with FLASH into complete CDR3 sequences, and assigned to V(D)J germline segments with MiTCR. Clonal diversity was calculated as the inverse Simpson's index using VDJtools. In-frame sequences lacking a premature stop codon were counted as productive reads. The raw public reads went through TCRdb reprocessing: fastp at Q25, MiXCR clone calling, in-frame beta chains kept. Entries that share a CDR3 protein sequence are merged under the most common genes and DNA. The V and J calls were not made by the authors but by TCRdb's processing. The sample records some 100,000 distinct CDR3 sequences, more than 55% of which are singletons. Roughly 19% of the sample lies in the top ten.

RNA was extracted from bulk unsorted tissue and checked for quality with a NanoDrop ND-1000 and an Agilent 2100. The normal lung samples consisted of distant non-tumor tissue collected more than 3 cm from the tumor edge. Donors were newly diagnosed lung cancer patients admitted for thoracic surgery in China between August and November 2014, without prior chemotherapy. The study excluded patients who had received radiotherapy or chemotherapy before or who had another cancer at the same time. Pieces of surgical tissue measuring about 1-2.3 cm3 were kept in RNAlater solution and held at -80 degrees C until needed. Notes on this clonotype: The target of this receptor is not known. No much larger clone exists at a distance of one base, and base qualities are not known.

This sequence uses TRBV20-1 and TRBJ2-1; no confident D gene assignment can be made. Sequencing used distant non-tumor lung tissue. This sequence originates from a man younger than 45 with non-small cell lung cancer. The CDR3 here reads CSAMNSMNNEQFF. The DNA sequence reads TGCAGTGCTATGAATAGCATGAACAATGAGCAGTTCTTC.